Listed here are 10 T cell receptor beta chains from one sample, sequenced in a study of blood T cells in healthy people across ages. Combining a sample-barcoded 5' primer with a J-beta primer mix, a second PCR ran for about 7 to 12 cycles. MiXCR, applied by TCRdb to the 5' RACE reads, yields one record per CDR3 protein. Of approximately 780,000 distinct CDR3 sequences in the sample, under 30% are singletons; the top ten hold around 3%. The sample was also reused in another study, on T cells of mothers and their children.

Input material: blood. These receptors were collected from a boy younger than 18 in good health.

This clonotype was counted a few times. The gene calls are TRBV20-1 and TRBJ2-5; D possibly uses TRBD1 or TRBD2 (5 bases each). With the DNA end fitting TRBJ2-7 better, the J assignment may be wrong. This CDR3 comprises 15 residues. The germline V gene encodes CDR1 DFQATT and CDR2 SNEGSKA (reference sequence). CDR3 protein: CSAAMRHRGAYEQYF. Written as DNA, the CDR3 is TGCAGTGCCGCCATGCGGCACCGAGGGGCCTACGAGCAGTACTTC.

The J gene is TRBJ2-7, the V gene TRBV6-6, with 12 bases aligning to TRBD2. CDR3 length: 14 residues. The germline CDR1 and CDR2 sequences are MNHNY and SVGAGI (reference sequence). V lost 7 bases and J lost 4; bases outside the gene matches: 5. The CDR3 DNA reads TGTGCCAGCACCTCTAGCGGGGGGGCTTACGAGCAGTACTTC. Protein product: CASTSSGGAYEQYF.

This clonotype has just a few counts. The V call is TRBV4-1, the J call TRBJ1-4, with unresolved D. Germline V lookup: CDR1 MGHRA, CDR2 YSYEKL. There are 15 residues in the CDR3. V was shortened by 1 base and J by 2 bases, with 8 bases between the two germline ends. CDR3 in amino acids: CASSQGPTTNEKLFF. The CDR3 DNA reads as TGCGCCAGCAGCCAAGGACCAACGACTAATGAAAAACTGTTTTTT.

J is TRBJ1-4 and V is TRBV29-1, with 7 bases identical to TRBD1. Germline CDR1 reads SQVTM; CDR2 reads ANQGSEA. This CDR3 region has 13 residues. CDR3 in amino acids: CTVSGTEGEKLFF. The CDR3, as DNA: TGCACCGTCTCCGGGACAGAGGGAGAAAAACTGTTTTTT.

The CDR3, as DNA: TGTGCCAGCAGCCCCCCCAAGCTGAGGGGCTCTGGGGCCAACGTCCTGACTTTC. Amino acids: CASSPPKLRGSGANVLTF. The rearrangement joins TRBV7-9 to TRBJ2-6, with D perhaps matching TRBD1 or TRBD2 (5 bases each). With 5 bases removed from V and 0 bases from J, the gap between germline ends came to 17 bases. The CDR3 extends over 18 amino acids. CDR1 and CDR2 from the germline V gene are SEHNR and FQNEAQ (reference sequence).

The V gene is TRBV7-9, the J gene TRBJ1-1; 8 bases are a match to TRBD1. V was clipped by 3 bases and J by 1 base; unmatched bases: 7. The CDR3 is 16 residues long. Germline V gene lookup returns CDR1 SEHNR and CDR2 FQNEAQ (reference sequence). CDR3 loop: CASSFPGQGRNTEAFF. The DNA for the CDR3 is TGTGCCAGCAGCTTCCCTGGACAGGGCCGGAACACTGAAGCTTTCTTT.

CDR3 sequence (DNA): TGCGCCAGCAGCCAAGATAGGAGGGCGCGGCAGCCCCAGCATTTT. Translation: CASSQDRRARQPQHF. This sequence joins TRBV4-1 and TRBJ1-5; D is uncertain. The CDR3 consists of 15 residues. Trimming cost V 0 bases and J 7 bases, with 13 bases left between them. The V gene's germline CDR1 is MGHRA and CDR2 YSYEKL.

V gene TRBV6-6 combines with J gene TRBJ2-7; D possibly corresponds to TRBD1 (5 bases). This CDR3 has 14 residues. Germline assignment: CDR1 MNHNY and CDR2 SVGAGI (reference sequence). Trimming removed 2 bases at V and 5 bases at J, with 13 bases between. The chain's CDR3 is CASSYGRGFDEQYF. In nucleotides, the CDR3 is TGTGCCAGCAGTTACGGTAGGGGCTTCGACGAGCAGTACTTC.

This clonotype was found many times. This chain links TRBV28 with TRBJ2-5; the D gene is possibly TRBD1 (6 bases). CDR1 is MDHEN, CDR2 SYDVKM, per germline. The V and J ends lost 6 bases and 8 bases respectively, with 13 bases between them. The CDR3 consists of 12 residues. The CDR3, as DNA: TGTGCCAGCAGCCTTCAGACAGGAACCCAGTACTTC. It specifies CASSLQTGTQYF.

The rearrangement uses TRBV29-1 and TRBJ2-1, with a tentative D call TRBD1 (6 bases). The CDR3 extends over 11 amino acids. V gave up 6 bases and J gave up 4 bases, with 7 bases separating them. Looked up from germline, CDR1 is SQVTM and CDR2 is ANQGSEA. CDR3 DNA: TGCAGCGTCACAGGGTACAATGAGCAGTTCTTC. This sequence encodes CSVTGYNEQFF.